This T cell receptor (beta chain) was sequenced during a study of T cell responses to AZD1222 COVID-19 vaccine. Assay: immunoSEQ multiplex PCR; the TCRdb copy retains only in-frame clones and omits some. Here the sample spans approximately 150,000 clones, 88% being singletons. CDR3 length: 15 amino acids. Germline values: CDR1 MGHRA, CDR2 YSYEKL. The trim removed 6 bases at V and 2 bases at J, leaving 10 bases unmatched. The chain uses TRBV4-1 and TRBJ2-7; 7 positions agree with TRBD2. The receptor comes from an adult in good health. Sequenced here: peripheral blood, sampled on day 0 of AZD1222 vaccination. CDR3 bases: TGCGCCAGCAGTCCGACCCCTAGCGGACCCTACGAGCAGTACTTC. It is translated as CASSPTPSGPYEQYF.